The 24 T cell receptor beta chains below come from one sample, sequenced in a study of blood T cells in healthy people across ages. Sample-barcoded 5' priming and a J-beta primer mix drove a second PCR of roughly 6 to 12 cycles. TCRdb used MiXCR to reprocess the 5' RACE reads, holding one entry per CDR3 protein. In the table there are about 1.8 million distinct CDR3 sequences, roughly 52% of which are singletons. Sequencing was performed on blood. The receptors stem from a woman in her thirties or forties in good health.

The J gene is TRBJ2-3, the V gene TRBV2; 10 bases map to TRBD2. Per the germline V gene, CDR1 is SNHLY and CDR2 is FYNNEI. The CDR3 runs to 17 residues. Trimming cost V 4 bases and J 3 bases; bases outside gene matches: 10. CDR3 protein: CASSADSSGGWTDTQYF. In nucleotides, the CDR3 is TGTGCCAGCAGTGCCGACTCTAGCGGGGGTTGGACAGATACGCAGTATTTT.

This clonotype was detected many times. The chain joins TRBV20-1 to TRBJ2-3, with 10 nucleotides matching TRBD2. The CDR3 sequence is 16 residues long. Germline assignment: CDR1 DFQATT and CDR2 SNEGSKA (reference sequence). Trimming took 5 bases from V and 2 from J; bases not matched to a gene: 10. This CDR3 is CSADWGTSEITDTQYF. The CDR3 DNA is TGCAGTGCTGATTGGGGGACTAGCGAAATCACAGATACGCAGTATTTT.

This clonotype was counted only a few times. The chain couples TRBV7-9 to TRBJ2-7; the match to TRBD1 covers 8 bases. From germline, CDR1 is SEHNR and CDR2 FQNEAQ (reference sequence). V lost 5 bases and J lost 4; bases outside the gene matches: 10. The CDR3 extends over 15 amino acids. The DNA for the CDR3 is TGTGCCAGCAGCGGCCCGACAGGGGTGAAATACGAGCAGTACTTC. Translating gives CASSGPTGVKYEQYF.

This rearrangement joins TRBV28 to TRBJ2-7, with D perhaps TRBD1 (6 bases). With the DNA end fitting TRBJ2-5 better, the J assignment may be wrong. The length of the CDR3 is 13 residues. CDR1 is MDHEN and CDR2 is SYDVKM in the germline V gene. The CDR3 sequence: CASLDSGKETQYF. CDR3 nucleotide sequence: TGTGCCAGCCTGGACAGTGGTAAAGAGACCCAGTACTTC.

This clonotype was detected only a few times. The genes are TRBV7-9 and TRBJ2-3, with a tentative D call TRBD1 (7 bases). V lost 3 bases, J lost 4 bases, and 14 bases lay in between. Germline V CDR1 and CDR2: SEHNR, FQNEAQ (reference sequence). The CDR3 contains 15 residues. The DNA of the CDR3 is TGTGCCAGCAGCTTGAGCAGGGGGGTCGCAGATACGCAGTATTTT. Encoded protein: CASSLSRGVADTQYF.

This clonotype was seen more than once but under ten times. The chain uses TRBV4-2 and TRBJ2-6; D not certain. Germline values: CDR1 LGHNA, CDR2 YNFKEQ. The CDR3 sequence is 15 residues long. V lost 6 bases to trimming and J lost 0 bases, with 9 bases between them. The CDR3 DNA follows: TGTGCCAGCAGACTTATCCCCTCTGGGGCCAACGTCCTGACTTTC. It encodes CASRLIPSGANVLTF.

The CDR3 sequence is CASSQDRGGGAYNEQFF. The CDR3 bases are TGTGCCAGCAGCCAAGATCGGGGCGGGGGGGCCTACAATGAGCAGTTCTTC. The genes are TRBV4-2 and TRBJ2-1; 9 bases are a match to TRBD2. The germline V gene has CDR1 LGHNA and CDR2 YNFKEQ. J gave up 2 bases and V 0 bases, and 5 bases lay outside the gene matches. This CDR3 spans 17 amino acids.

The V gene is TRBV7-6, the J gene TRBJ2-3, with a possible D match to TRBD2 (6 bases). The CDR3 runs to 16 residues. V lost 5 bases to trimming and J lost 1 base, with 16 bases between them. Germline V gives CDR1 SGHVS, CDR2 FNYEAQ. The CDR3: CASSRSPPGGTDTQYF. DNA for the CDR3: TGTGCCAGCAGCCGGAGCCCCCCGGGGGGCACAGATACGCAGTATTTT.

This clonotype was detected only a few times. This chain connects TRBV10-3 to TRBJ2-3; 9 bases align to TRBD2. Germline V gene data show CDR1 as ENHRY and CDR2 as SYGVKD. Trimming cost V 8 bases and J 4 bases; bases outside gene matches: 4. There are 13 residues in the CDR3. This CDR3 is CAIATSGADTQYF. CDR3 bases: TGTGCCATCGCGACTAGCGGCGCAGATACGCAGTATTTT.

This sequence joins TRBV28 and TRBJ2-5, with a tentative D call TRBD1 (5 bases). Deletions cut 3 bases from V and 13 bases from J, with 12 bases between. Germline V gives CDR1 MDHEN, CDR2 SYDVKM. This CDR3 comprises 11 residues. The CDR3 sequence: CASSFQNRSYF. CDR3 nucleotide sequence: TGTGCCAGCAGTTTTCAGAACAGGTCGTACTTC.

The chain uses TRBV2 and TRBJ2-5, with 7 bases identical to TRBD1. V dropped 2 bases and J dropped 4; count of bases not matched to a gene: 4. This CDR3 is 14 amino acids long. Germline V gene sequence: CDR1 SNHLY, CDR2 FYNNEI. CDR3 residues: CASSELRQGETQYF. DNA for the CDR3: TGTGCCAGCAGTGAACTCAGACAGGGAGAGACCCAGTACTTC.

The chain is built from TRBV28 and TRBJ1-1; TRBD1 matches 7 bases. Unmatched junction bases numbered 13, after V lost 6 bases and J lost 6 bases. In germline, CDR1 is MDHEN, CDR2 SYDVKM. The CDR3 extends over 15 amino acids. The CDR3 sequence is CASSSREGGRAEAFF. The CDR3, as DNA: TGTGCCAGCAGCTCCCGGGAAGGGGGCCGCGCTGAAGCTTTCTTT. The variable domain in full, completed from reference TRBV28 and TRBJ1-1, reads DVKVTQSSRYLVKRTGEKVFLECVQDMDHENMFWYRQDPGLGLRLIYFSYDVKMKEKGDIPEGYSVSREKKERFSLILESASTNQTSMYLCASSSREGGRAEAFFGQGTRLTVV.

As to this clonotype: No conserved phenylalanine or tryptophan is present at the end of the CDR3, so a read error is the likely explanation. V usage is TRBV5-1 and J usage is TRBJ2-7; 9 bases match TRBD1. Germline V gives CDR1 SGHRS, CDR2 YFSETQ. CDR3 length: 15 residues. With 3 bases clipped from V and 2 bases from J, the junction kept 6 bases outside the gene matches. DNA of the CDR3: TGCGCCAGCAGCTCTCACCGGACAGGGGCCTACGAGCAGTACATC. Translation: CASSSHRTGAYEQYI.

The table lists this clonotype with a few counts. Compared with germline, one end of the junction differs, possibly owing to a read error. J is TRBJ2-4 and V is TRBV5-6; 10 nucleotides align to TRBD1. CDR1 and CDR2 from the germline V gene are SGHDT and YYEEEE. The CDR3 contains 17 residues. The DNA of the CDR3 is TGTGCCAGCACCTTGGACAGGGGGTTAGGGGCCAAAAACATTCAGTACTTC. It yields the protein CASTLDRGLGAKNIQYF.

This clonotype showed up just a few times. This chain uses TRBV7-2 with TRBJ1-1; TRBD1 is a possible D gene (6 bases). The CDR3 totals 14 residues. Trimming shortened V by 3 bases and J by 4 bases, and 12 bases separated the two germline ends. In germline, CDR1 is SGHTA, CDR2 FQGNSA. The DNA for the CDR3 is TGTGCCAGCAGCTTCTCAGGGGAGAGCACTGAAGCTTTCTTT. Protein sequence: CASSFSGESTEAFF.

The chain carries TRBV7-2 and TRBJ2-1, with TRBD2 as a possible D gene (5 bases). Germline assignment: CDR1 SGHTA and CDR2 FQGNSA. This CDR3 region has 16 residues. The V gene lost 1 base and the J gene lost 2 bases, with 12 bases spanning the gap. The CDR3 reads CASSLGRAPAYNEQFF. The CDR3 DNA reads TGTGCCAGCAGCTTAGGGCGGGCCCCTGCCTACAATGAGCAGTTCTTC.

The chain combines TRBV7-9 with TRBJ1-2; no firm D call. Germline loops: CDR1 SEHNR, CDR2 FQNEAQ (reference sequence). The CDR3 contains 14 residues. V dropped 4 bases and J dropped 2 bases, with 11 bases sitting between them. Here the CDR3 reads CASSSPPGNYGYTF. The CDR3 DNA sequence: TGTGCCAGCAGCTCTCCCCCCGGCAACTATGGCTACACCTTC.

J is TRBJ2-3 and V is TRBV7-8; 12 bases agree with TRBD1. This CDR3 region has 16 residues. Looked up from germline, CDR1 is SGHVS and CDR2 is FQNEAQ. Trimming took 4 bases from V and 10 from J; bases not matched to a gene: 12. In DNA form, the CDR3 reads TGTGCCAGCAGCTCGGGACAGGGGGCTTCTAGAATAGCGCAGTATTTT. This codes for CASSSGQGASRIAQYF.

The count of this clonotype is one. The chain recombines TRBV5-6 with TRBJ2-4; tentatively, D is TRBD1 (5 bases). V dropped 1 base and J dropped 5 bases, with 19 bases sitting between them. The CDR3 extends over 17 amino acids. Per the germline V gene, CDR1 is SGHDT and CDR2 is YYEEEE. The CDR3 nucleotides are TGTGCCAGCAGCTTGAAGAGAATACGGCAGGGTGAAAACATTCAGTACTTC. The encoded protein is CASSLKRIRQGENIQYF.

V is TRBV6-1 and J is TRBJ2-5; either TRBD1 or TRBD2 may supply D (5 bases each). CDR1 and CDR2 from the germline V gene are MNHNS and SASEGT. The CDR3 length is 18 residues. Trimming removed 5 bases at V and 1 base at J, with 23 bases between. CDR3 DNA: TGTGCCAGCAGTCATACCCCTTTCCGGGACCTCCCCCAAGAGACCCAGTACTTC. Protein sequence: CASSHTPFRDLPQETQYF.

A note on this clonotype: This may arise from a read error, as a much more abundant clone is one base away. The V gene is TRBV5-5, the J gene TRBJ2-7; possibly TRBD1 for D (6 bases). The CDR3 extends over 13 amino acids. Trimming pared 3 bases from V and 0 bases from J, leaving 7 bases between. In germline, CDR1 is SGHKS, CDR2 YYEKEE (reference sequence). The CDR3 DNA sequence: TGTGCCAGCAGCTGGGGACACTCCTACGAGCAGTACTTC. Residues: CASSWGHSYEQYF.

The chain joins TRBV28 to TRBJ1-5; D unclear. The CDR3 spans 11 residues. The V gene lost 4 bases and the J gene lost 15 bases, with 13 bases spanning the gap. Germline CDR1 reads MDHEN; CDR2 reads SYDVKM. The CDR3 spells CASSYSLFRHF. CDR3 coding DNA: TGTGCCAGCAGTTACTCGCTGTTTCGGCATTTT.

The CDR3 nucleotides are TGTGCCAGCACCCTGAGGTCTAGCGGGGGCAATGAGCAGTACTTC. This encodes CASTLRSSGGNEQYF. V gene TRBV12-3 or TRBV12-4 combines with J gene TRBJ2-5, with TRBD2 matching over 10 bases. The CDR3 runs to 15 residues. J was trimmed by 11 bases and V by 7 bases; bases with no gene match: 16.

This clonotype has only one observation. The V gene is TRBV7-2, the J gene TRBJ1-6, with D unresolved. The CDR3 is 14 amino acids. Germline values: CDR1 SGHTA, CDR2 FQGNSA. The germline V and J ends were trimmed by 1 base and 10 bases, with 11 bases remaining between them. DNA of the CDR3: TGTGCCAGCAGCTTAGTGGCGGGAGGATCACCCCTCCACTTT. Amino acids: CASSLVAGGSPLHF.